The 21 T cell receptor beta chains presented below share a single source sample, sequenced in a study of cytomegalovirus exposure and HLA in healthy donors. A multiplex PCR was run with 60 Vbeta primers and 13 Jbeta primers. Some clones are missing from TCRdb's copy, which holds only in-frame ones; the method was immunoSEQ multiplex PCR. This sample yields 130,000 or so clones, of which 75% to 90% are seen a single time; about 1.8% belongs to the top ten. Input material: PBMCs. These receptors were taken from a man aged 35 to 55 in good health and CMV-seronegative.

DNA for the CDR3: TGTGCCAGCTCCCTTCAGGACAGGGTCAACGACGAGCAGTACTTC. Translation gives CASSLQDRVNDEQYF. The chain is built from TRBV18 and TRBJ2-7, with 8 bases lining up with TRBD1. The germline gives CDR1 KGHSH, CDR2 LQKENI. The CDR3 has 15 residues. With 6 bases clipped from V and 5 bases from J, the junction kept 12 bases outside the gene matches.

The rearrangement joins TRBV30 to TRBJ2-6, with TRBD2 identical over 7 bases. The germline CDR1 and CDR2 sequences are GTSNPN and SVGIG (reference sequence). The trim removed 1 base at V and 3 bases at J, leaving 3 bases unmatched. The CDR3 sequence is 15 residues long. The CDR3 bases are TGTGCCTGGAGTGCCGCGGGGGATGGGGCCAACGTCCTGACTTTC. This encodes CAWSAAGDGANVLTF.

The gene calls are TRBV9 and TRBJ1-6; tentatively, D is TRBD1 (5 bases). The CDR3 is 13 residues long. Germline V CDR1 and CDR2: SGDLS, YYNGEE. Trimming took off 4 bases at V and 9 bases at J, with 11 bases between the two ends. The CDR3 reads CASSFRQLSPLHF. CDR3 sequence (DNA): TGTGCCAGCAGCTTCCGACAGCTTTCACCCCTCCACTTT. The variable domain in full, completed from reference TRBV9 and TRBJ1-6, reads DSGVTQTPKHLITATGQRVTLRCSPRSGDLSVYWYQQSLDQGLQFLIQYYNGEERAKGNILERFSAQQFPDLHSELNLSSLELGDSALYFCASSFRQLSPLHFGNGTRLTVT.

The sample holds a few counts of this clone. The rearrangement joins TRBV5-1 to TRBJ1-1; 11 bases line up with TRBD1. V trimming: 4 bases; J trimming: 5 bases; junction bases outside the gene matches: 7. This CDR3 region has 15 residues. CDR1 and CDR2 from the germline V gene are SGHRS and YFSETQ. The DNA of the CDR3 is TGCGCCAGCAGCGGGGACAGGGGGGTAGAAACTGAAGCTTTCTTT. This translates into CASSGDRGVETEAFF.

This clone has a handful of counts. The rearrangement links TRBV27 to TRBJ1-2; 7 nucleotides agree with TRBD1. The CDR3 is made up of 18 amino acids. V dropped 5 bases and J dropped 4; count of bases not matched to a gene: 19. The germline V gene has CDR1 MNHEY and CDR2 SMNVEV (reference sequence). The CDR3 spells CASSAPTGVGGGFYGYTF. The CDR3 nucleotides read TGTGCCAGCAGTGCGCCAACAGGGGTCGGCGGGGGGTTCTATGGCTACACCTTC.

V gene TRBV7-6 combines with J gene TRBJ2-7; 9 nucleotides align to TRBD2. CDR1 is SGHVS, CDR2 FNYEAQ, per germline. This CDR3 comprises 14 residues. V was clipped by 8 bases and J by 0 bases; unmatched bases: 5. CDR3 sequence: CASGAGGSSYEQYF. The CDR3 nucleotides are TGTGCCAGCGGGGCGGGGGGGTCCTCCTACGAGCAGTACTTC.

In its sample, this clone was seen once. The genes are TRBV7-2 and TRBJ1-1, with 7 bases that match TRBD1. The CDR3 runs 14 residues. The germline V gene has CDR1 SGHTA and CDR2 FQGNSA. V lost 5 bases to trimming and J lost 0 bases; unmatched junction nucleotides: 3. DNA for the CDR3: TGTGCCAGCAGCCCCGGGACAGTGAACACTGAAGCTTTCTTT. Amino acids: CASSPGTVNTEAFF.

This clone was seen just once. The chain combines TRBV7-2 with TRBJ2-1; 7 positions agree with TRBD2. Germline-derived CDR1 and CDR2 are SGHTA and FQGNSA. This CDR3 has 15 residues. V shed 6 bases, J shed 2 bases, and the junction held 7 bases outside the gene matches. CDR3 nucleotides: TGTGCCAGCAGTTCCTCCGGGACTACCTACAATGAGCAGTTCTTC. Protein sequence: CASSSSGTTYNEQFF.

This chain joins TRBV28 and TRBJ2-5, with D possibly matching TRBD1 (6 bases). CDR1 is MDHEN and CDR2 is SYDVKM in the germline V gene. The germline V and J ends were trimmed by 2 bases and 2 bases, with 9 bases remaining between them. CDR3 length equals 14 residues. The CDR3 reads CASSLPGEQETQYF. The DNA of the CDR3 is TGTGCCAGCAGTTTACCAGGGGAGCAAGAGACCCAGTACTTC.

The count of this clone is one. V and J are TRBV5-5 and TRBJ2-5; D is perhaps TRBD2 (5 bases). Between the trimmed V and J ends, which lost 7 bases and 5 bases, there was a span of 12 bases. The CDR3 covers 12 residues. Germline V gene sequence: CDR1 SGHKS, CDR2 YYEKEE (reference sequence). The CDR3 sequence: CASERGLETQYF. As DNA, the CDR3 is TGTGCCAGCGAACGGGGTTTGGAGACCCAGTACTTC.

The chain has TRBV10-2 and TRBJ1-2, with 7 bases lining up with TRBD1. V lost 0 bases to trimming and J lost 6 bases; unmatched junction nucleotides: 1. CDR3 length: 13 residues. The germline V gene encodes CDR1 WSHSY and CDR2 SAAADI. This CDR3 is CASSESRGHGYTF. The CDR3, as DNA: TGCGCCAGCAGTGAGTCTAGGGGGCATGGCTACACCTTC.

V usage is TRBV7-2 and J usage is TRBJ2-5; 8 bases fit TRBD2. The CDR3 covers 16 residues. Germline assignment: CDR1 SGHTA and CDR2 FQGNSA. J lost 1 base, V lost 2 bases, and 6 bases had no gene match. The DNA for the CDR3 is TGTGCCAGCAGCTTACATATCGGGGGGGCCCAAGAGACCCAGTACTTC. It codes for CASSLHIGGAQETQYF.

J is TRBJ1-1 and V is TRBV4-3; maybe TRBD1 (6 bases). Germline V CDR1 and CDR2: LGHNA, YSLEER. The CDR3 runs to 14 residues. The ends were cut back, 1 base at V and 1 base at J, with 7 bases in the middle. The CDR3 here is CASSQGTANTEAFF. The CDR3, as DNA: TGCGCCAGCAGCCAAGGGACAGCGAACACTGAAGCTTTCTTT.

This clone appeared once. The rearrangement uses TRBV6-1 and TRBJ2-3, with 10 nucleotides matching TRBD2. This CDR3 is 14 amino acids long. V was clipped by 6 bases and J by 4 bases; unmatched bases: 4. Per the germline V gene, CDR1 is MNHNS and CDR2 is SASEGT. The CDR3 loop reads CASSVAGGPDTQYF. In DNA, the CDR3 is TGTGCCAGCAGCGTAGCGGGGGGCCCAGATACGCAGTATTTT.

On this clone: At the DNA level, this CDR3 is encoded by other sequences in the same sample as well. The rearrangement uses TRBV7-6 and TRBJ2-2; possibly TRBD2 for D (5 bases). The CDR3 extends over 14 amino acids. From germline, CDR1 is SGHVS and CDR2 FNYEAQ. Between the trimmed V and J ends, which lost 3 bases and 3 bases, there was a span of 8 bases. The DNA for the CDR3 is TGTGCCAGCAGCTTTTCCGGGGACACCGGGGAGCTGTTTTTT. Translated: CASSFSGDTGELFF.

This clone was recorded a few times. The rearrangement links TRBV9 to TRBJ2-1; tentative D call: TRBD1 (5 bases). This CDR3 comprises 15 residues. Germline-derived CDR1 and CDR2 are SGDLS and YYNGEE. V lost 0 bases to trimming and J lost 6 bases, with 13 bases between them. The CDR3 nucleotides are TGTGCCAGCAGCGTAGGAAGGGGATGGGGCAATGAGCAGTTCTTC. Encoded protein: CASSVGRGWGNEQFF.

This chain joins TRBV6-6 and TRBJ1-6; no clear D gene. V lost 3 bases and J 6 bases, leaving 9 bases between the germline ends. Germline-derived CDR1 and CDR2 are MNHNY and SVGAGI (reference sequence). CDR3 length: 14 amino acids. The CDR3 protein is CASSYAQPNSPLHF. CDR3 in DNA: TGTGCCAGCAGTTATGCACAGCCTAATTCACCCCTCCACTTT.

The DNA for the CDR3 is TGTGCCAGTAGTATTGGACTAGCGGGGGGCCGATACAATGAGCAGTTCTTC. It encodes CASSIGLAGGRYNEQFF. V usage is TRBV19 and J usage is TRBJ2-1; TRBD2 aligns across 14 bases. CDR3 length: 17 residues. After removal of 3 bases from V and 4 bases from J, the junction contained 5 bases not matched to a gene. CDR1 is LNHDA and CDR2 is SQIVND in the germline V gene (reference sequence). The whole variable domain, remainder taken from reference TRBV19 and TRBJ2-1, is DGGITQSPKYLFRKEGQNVTLSCEQNLNHDAMYWYRQDPGQGLRLIYYSQIVNDFQKGDIAEGYSVSREKKESFPLTVTSAQKNPTAFYLCASSIGLAGGRYNEQFFGPGTRLTVL.

The rearrangement uses TRBV5-1 and TRBJ2-2, with 8 bases lining up with TRBD2. The CDR3 is made up of 16 amino acids. Germline V lookup: CDR1 SGHRS, CDR2 YFSETQ. V lost 4 bases, J lost 1 base, and 6 bases stayed unmatched. The CDR3: CASSTSLAENTGELFF. The CDR3 region has the DNA TGCGCCAGCAGCACTTCACTAGCGGAGAACACCGGGGAGCTGTTTTTT.

The chain links TRBV2 to TRBJ2-7; 7 bases map to TRBD1. Looked up from germline, CDR1 is SNHLY and CDR2 is FYNNEI. The CDR3 consists of 15 residues. The trim removed 1 base at V and 2 bases at J, leaving 5 bases unmatched. The CDR3 loop reads CASSEGQGRAYEQYF. The CDR3 DNA follows: TGTGCCAGCAGTGAAGGACAGGGCCGGGCCTACGAGCAGTACTTC.

The genes are TRBV27 and TRBJ2-1; 9 nucleotides line up with TRBD1. The CDR3 is 13 residues long. CDR1 is MNHEY and CDR2 is SMNVEV in the germline V gene (reference sequence). V lost 6 bases to trimming and J lost 9 bases; unmatched junction nucleotides: 6. The chain's CDR3 is CASRGQGGAEQFF. The CDR3 bases are TGTGCCAGCAGGGGACAGGGTGGGGCTGAGCAGTTCTTC.